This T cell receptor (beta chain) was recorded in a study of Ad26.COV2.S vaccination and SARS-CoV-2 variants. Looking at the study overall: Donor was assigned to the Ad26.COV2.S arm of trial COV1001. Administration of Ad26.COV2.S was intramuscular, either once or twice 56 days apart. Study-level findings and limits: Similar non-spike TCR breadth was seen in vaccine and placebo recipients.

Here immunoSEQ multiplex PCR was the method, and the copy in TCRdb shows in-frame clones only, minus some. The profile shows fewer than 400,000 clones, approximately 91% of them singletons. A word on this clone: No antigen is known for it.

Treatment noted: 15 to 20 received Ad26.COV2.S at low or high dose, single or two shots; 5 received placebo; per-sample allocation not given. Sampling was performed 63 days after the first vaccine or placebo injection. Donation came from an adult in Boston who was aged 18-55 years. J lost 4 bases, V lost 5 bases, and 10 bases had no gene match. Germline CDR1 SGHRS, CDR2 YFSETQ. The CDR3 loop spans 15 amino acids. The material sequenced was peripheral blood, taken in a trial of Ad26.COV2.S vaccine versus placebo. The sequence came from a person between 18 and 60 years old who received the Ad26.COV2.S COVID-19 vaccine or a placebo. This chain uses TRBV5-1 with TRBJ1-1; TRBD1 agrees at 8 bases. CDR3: CASSPGTGPRTEAFF. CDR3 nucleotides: TGCGCCAGCAGTCCTGGGACAGGTCCCCGCACTGAAGCTTTCTTT.